One sample yielded the 5 T cell receptor beta chains listed below, sequenced in a study of cytomegalovirus exposure and HLA in healthy donors. The PCR was carried out with 60 Vbeta primers and 13 Jbeta primers. Some clones are missing from TCRdb's copy, which holds only in-frame ones; the method was immunoSEQ multiplex PCR. The sample contains around 120,000 clones, about two thirds of which appear only once. The sequencing sample was made of PBMCs. Source of these receptors: a woman between 40 and 55 years old in good health and CMV-seropositive.

CDR3 in DNA: TGTGCCAGCAGTCCCCGGGGGGCCTTGAACACTGAAGCTTTCTTT. Residues: CASSPRGALNTEAFF. The gene calls are TRBV6-1 and TRBJ1-1, with a possible D match to TRBD1 (6 bases). Germline V gene lookup returns CDR1 MNHNS and CDR2 SASEGT. The V end was cut by 5 bases, the J end by 0 bases, with 13 bases between. The CDR3 length is 15 residues.

The chain recombines TRBV13 with TRBJ2-7; D is unresolved. Germline CDR1 and CDR2: PRHDT and FYEKMQ (reference sequence). There are 13 residues in the CDR3. The V gene lost 3 bases and the J gene lost 2 bases, with 8 bases spanning the gap. The DNA for the CDR3 is TGTGCCAGCAGCTTTAGAGGCCCCTACGAGCAGTACTTC. Translating it yields CASSFRGPYEQYF.

This clone turned up a few times. The rearrangement joins TRBV7-2 to TRBJ1-5, with D perhaps matching TRBD1 (6 bases). The length of the CDR3 is 14 residues. Trimming shortened V by 4 bases and J by 9 bases, and 16 bases separated the two germline ends. Looked up from germline, CDR1 is SGHTA and CDR2 is FQGNSA. Written as DNA, the CDR3 is TGTGCCAGCAGCTCCGGACAGCAGATTGGGCCCCAGCATTTT. Protein sequence: CASSSGQQIGPQHF.

This clone was counted between two and nine times. The chain carries TRBV5-4 and TRBJ2-3; 9 nucleotides match TRBD1. After removal of 3 bases from V and 3 bases from J, the junction contained 5 bases not matched to a gene. The germline CDR1 and CDR2 sequences are SGHNT and YYREEE (reference sequence). This CDR3 region has 15 residues. The CDR3 sequence is CASSSRDRATDTQYF. The CDR3 bases are TGTGCCAGCAGCTCCCGGGACAGGGCTACAGATACGCAGTATTTT.

The rearrangement uses TRBV6-5 and TRBJ2-2; D may be TRBD1 (5 bases). V lost 6 bases, J lost 7 bases, and 15 bases lay in between. Germline V gene data show CDR1 as MNHEY and CDR2 as SVGAGI. There are 14 residues in the CDR3. This CDR3 reads CASRLINRLGELFF. CDR3 sequence (DNA): TGTGCCAGCAGATTGATTAACAGGCTCGGGGAGCTGTTTTTT.